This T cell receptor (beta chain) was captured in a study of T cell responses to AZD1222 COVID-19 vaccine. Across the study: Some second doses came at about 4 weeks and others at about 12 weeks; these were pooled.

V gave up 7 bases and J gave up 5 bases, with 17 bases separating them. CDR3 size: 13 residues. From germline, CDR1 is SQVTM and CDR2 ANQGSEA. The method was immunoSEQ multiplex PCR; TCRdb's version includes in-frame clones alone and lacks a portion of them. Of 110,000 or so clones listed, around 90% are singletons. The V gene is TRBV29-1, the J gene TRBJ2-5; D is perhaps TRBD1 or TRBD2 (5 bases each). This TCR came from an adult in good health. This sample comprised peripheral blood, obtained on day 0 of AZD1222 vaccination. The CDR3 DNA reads TGCAGCGCACTGGGACCCCCAAGGGAGACCCAGTACTTC. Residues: CSALGPPRETQYF.